The rows below give T cell receptor beta chains drawn from one sample of a study of resident and recirculating memory T cells in vitiligo. Sequencing used immunoSEQ multiplex PCR; TCRdb keeps in-frame clones, though not all of them. This sample yields 70,000 to 95,000 clones, of which about 92% are seen a single time; approximately 4.8% belongs to the top ten. Sequencing was performed on blood. These receptors came from a male donor with vitiligo. The CDR3 runs from the conserved cysteine through the conserved F or W. D genes are given only for firm matches. Not every row has a clone size; where given, it reads once, few, many or a size class.

j_call clone_size d_call v_call cdr3_aa cdr3_nt
TRBJ2-1 once TRBD2 TRBV2 CASSTSGPYNEQFF TGTGCCAGCAGTACTAGCGGCCCCTACAATGAGCAGTTCTTC
TRBJ2-7 - - TRBV28 CASRDSSLSSYEQYF TGTGCCAGCCGGGACTCTTCACTTTCCTCCTACGAGCAGTACTTC
TRBJ1-1 - - TRBV27 CASSLSFGGTEAFF TGTGCCAGCAGTTTATCGTTCGGGGGGACTGAAGCTTTCTTT
TRBJ1-1 - - TRBV6-4 CASRPPRGHSLNTEAFF TGTGCCAGCAGGCCCCCCAGGGGCCACTCGTTGAACACTGAAGCTTTCTTT
TRBJ2-7 - TRBD2 TRBV4-1 CASSLQSGSSYEQYF TGCGCCAGCAGCCTTCAGAGCGGGAGCTCCTACGAGCAGTACTTC
TRBJ2-7 - TRBD1 TRBV19 CASSIRDRVHEQYF TGTGCCAGTAGTATTAGGGACAGGGTCCACGAGCAGTACTTC
TRBJ2-7 medium-sized TRBD2 TRBV9 CASSGRLAGVLEQYF TGTGCCAGCAGCGGGCGACTAGCGGGAGTACTCGAGCAGTACTTC
TRBJ2-3 once TRBD1 TRBV7-3 CASSRDRDTDTQYF TGTGCCAGCAGCCGGGACAGGGACACAGATACGCAGTATTTT
TRBJ2-6 - TRBD2 TRBV30 CAWRGFGGGSGANVLTF TGTGCCTGGAGGGGCTTCGGGGGGGGGTCTGGGGCCAACGTCCTGACTTTC
TRBJ2-1 - TRBD2 TRBV11-2 CASSLELAGYNEQFF TGTGCCAGCAGCTTAGAGCTAGCGGGTTACAATGAGCAGTTCTTC
TRBJ2-7 - TRBD2 TRBV13 CASSQAGPYEQYF TGTGCCAGCAGTCAAGCGGGGCCGTACGAGCAGTACTTC
TRBJ2-5 - - TRBV2 CASSGQEETQYF TGTGCCAGCAGTGGACAGGAAGAGACCCAGTACTTC
TRBJ2-1 - TRBD1 TRBV5-4 CASSTRTGGAYNEQFF TGTGCCAGCAGCACGAGGACAGGGGGCGCCTACAATGAGCAGTTCTTC
TRBJ2-7 - TRBD1 TRBV7-8 CASSWEPGQNYYEQYF TGTGCCAGCAGCTGGGAGCCGGGACAGAACTACTACGAGCAGTACTTC
TRBJ1-1 - TRBD1 TRBV7-9 CASSAQGGMSEAFF TGTGCCAGCAGCGCCCAGGGGGGAATGTCTGAAGCTTTCTTT
TRBJ2-7 - - TRBV15 CATSREQDPYEQYF TGTGCCACCAGCAGAGAACAGGACCCCTACGAGCAGTACTTC
TRBJ2-1 - TRBD1 TRBV6-6 CASSVDRGNYNEQFF TGTGCCAGCAGTGTGGACAGGGGGAACTACAATGAGCAGTTCTTC
TRBJ2-7 - - TRBV7-8 CASSSTGVYEQYF TGTGCCAGCAGCTCAACGGGGGTTTACGAGCAGTACTTC
TRBJ1-1 - - TRBV7-8 CASSRVISVTEAFF TGTGCCAGCAGCAGAGTCATATCCGTCACTGAAGCTTTCTTT
TRBJ2-7 - - TRBV5-4 CASSFPGSYEQYF TGTGCCAGCAGCTTCCCGGGTTCCTACGAGCAGTACTTC